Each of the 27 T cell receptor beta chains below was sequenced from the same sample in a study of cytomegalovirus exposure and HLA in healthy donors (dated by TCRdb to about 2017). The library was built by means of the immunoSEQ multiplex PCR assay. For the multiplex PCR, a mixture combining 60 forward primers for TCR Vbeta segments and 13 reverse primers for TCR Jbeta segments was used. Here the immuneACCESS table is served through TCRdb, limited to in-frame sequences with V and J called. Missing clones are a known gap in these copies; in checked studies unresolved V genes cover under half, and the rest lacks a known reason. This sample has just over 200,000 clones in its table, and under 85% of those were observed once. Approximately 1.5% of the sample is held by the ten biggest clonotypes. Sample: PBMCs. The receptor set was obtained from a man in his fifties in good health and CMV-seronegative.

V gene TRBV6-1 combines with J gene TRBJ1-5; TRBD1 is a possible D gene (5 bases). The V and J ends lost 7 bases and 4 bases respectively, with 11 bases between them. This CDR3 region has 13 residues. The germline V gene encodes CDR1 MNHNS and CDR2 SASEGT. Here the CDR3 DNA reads TGTGCCAGCAACGGGGGTATGAATCAGCCCCAGCATTTT. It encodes CASNGGMNQPQHF.

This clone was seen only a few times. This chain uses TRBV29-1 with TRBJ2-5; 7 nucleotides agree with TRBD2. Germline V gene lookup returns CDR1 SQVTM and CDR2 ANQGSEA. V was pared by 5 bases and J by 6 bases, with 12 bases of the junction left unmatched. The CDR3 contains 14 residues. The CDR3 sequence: CSVQGGAIAQTQYF. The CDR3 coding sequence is TGCAGCGTTCAGGGAGGGGCAATCGCTCAGACCCAGTACTTC.

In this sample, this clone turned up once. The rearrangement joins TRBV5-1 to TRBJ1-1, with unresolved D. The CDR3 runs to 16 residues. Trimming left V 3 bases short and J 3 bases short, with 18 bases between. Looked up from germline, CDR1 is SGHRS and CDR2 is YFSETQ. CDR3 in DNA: TGCGCCAGCAGCTCCACTCGTTTCCTCGGGGACACTGAAGCTTTCTTT. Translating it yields CASSSTRFLGDTEAFF.

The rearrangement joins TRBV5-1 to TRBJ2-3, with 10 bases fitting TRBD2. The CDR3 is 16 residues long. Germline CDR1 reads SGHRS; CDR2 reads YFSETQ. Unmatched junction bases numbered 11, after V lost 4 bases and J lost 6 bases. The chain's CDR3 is CASSTFSGRLGDTQYF. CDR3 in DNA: TGCGCCAGCAGCACCTTTAGCGGGAGGCTGGGGGATACGCAGTATTTT.

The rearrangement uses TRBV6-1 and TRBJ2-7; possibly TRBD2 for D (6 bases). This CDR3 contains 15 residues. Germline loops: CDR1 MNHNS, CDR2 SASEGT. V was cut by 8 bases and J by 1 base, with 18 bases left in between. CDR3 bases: TGTGCCAGCCAAAGTCCCGGGAGTTTGTCCTACGAGCAGTACTTC. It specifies CASQSPGSLSYEQYF.

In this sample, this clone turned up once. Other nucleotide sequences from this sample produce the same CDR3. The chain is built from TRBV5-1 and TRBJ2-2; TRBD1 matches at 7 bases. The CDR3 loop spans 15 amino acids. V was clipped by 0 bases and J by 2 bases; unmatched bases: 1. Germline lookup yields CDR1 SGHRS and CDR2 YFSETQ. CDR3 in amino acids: CASSLAGGNTGELFF. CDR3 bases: TGCGCCAGCAGCTTGGCAGGGGGAAACACCGGGGAGCTGTTTTTT.

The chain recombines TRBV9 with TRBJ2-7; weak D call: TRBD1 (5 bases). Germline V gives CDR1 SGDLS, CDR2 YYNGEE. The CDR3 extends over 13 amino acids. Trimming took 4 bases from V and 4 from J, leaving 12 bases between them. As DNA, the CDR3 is TGTGCCAGCAGCCCGCCTTCAGGGTACGAGCAGTACTTC. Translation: CASSPPSGYEQYF. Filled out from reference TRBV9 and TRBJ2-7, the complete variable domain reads DSGVTQTPKHLITATGQRVTLRCSPRSGDLSVYWYQQSLDQGLQFLIQYYNGEERAKGNILERFSAQQFPDLHSELNLSSLELGDSALYFCASSPPSGYEQYFGPGTRLTVT.

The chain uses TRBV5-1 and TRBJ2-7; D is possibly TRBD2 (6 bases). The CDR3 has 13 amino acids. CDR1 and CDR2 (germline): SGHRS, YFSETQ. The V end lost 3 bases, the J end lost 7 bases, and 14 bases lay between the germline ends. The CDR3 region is CASSSQARGEQYF. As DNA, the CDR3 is TGCGCCAGCAGCTCTCAGGCCCGGGGGGAGCAGTACTTC.

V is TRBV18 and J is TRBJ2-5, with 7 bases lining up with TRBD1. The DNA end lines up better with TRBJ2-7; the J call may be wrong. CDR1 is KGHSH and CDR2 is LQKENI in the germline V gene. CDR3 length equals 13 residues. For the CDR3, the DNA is TGTGCCAGCTCACCAGGGACAGACTACGAGCAGTACTTC. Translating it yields CASSPGTDYEQYF.

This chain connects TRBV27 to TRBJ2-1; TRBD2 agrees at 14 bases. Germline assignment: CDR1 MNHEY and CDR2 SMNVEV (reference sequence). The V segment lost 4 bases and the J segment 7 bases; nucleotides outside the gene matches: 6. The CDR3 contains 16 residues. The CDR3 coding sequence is TGTGCCAGCAGTTCCGGGACTAGCGGGAGTAGGAATGAGCAGTTCTTC. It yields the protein CASSSGTSGSRNEQFF.

CDR3: CSGTTLSTEAFF. DNA for the CDR3: TGCAGTGGGACTACCCTATCCACTGAAGCTTTCTTT. J is TRBJ1-1 and V is TRBV29-1, with D tentatively TRBD1 (5 bases). The length of the CDR3 is 12 residues. Germline CDR1 and CDR2: SQVTM and ANQGSEA.

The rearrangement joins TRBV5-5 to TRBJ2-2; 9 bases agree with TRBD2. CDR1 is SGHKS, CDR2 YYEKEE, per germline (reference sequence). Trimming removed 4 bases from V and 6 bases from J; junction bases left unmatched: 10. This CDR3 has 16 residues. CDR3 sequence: CASSPEGLASAGELFF. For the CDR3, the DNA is TGTGCCAGCAGCCCGGAGGGACTAGCATCCGCCGGGGAGCTGTTTTTT.

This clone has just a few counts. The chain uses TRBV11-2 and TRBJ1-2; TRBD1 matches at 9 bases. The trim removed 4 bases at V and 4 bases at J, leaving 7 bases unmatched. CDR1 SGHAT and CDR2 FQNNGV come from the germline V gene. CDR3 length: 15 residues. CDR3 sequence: CASSYQTGGTYGYTF. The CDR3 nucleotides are TGTGCCAGCAGCTATCAGACAGGGGGAACCTATGGCTACACCTTC.

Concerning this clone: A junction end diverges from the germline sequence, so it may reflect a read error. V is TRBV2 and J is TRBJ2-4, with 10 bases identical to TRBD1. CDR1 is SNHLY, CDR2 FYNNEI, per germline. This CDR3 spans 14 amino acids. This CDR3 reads CASRRQGAKNSQYF. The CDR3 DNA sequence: TGTGCCAGCAGGCGACAGGGGGCCAAAAACAGTCAGTACTTC.

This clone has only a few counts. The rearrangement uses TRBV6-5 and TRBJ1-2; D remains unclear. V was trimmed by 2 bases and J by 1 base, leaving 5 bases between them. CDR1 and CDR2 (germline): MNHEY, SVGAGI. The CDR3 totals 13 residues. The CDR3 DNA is TGTGCCAGCAGTTACAACGGTAACTATGGCTACACCTTC. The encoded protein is CASSYNGNYGYTF.

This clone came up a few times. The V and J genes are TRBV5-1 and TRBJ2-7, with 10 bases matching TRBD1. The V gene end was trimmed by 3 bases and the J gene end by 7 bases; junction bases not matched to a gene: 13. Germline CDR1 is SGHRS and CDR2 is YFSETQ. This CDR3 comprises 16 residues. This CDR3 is CASSSNYRDRGNEQYF. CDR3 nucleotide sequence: TGCGCCAGCAGCTCAAACTACCGGGACAGGGGTAATGAGCAGTACTTC. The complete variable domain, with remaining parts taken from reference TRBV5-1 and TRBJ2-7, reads KAGVTQTPRYLIKTRGQQVTLSCSPISGHRSVSWYQQTPGQGLQFLFEYFSETQRNKGNFPGRFSGRQFSNSRSEMNVSTLELGDSALYLCASSSNYRDRGNEQYFGPGTRLTVT.

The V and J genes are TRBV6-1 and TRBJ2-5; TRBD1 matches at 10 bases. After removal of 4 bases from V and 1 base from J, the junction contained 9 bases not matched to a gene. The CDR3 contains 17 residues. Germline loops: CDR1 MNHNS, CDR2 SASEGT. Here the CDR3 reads CASSGGGWDRGQETQYF. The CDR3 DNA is TGTGCCAGCAGTGGGGGGGGATGGGACAGGGGCCAAGAGACCCAGTACTTC.

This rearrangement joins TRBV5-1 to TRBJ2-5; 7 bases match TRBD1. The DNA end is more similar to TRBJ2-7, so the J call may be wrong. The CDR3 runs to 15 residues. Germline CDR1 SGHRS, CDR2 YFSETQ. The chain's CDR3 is CASSISGQVTYEQYF. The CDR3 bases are TGCGCCAGCAGCATCTCTGGACAGGTCACCTACGAGCAGTACTTC.

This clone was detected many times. Here the CDR3 reads CASNRQESYEQYF. CDR3 sequence (DNA): TGTGCCAGCAACAGACAGGAGTCCTACGAGCAGTACTTC. The rearrangement joins TRBV6-1 to TRBJ2-7; perhaps TRBD1 as D (6 bases). Germline V gives CDR1 MNHNS, CDR2 SASEGT. This CDR3 is 13 amino acids long. With 7 bases removed from V and 1 base from J, the gap between germline ends came to 11 bases.

The DNA of the CDR3 is TGTGCCAGCAGCTTAGGGGGCCTGGACAGGGGAAAAGGCACAGATACGCAGTATTTT. Amino acids: CASSLGGLDRGKGTDTQYF. The rearrangement uses TRBV7-6 and TRBJ2-3, with 9 bases fitting TRBD1. V shed 1 base and J 1 base; nucleotides not matched to a gene: 12. The germline gives CDR1 SGHVS, CDR2 FNYEAQ. This CDR3 contains 19 residues. Filled out from reference TRBV7-6 and TRBJ2-3, the complete variable domain reads GAGVSQSPRYKVTKRGQDVALRCDPISGHVSLYWYRQALGQGPEFLTYFNYEAQQDKSGLPNDRFSAERPEGSISTLTIQRTEQRDSAMYRCASSLGGLDRGKGTDTQYFGPGTRLTVL.

CDR3 sequence reads: CASRRGALAGPGELFF. In DNA, the CDR3 is TGTGCCAGCCGCCGTGGGGCACTAGCGGGTCCCGGGGAGCTGTTTTTT. This sequence joins TRBV27 and TRBJ2-2; 9 bases are shared with TRBD2. Unmatched junction bases numbered 13, after V lost 8 bases and J lost 6 bases. CDR1 is MNHEY and CDR2 is SMNVEV in the germline V gene (reference sequence). This CDR3 has 16 amino acids.

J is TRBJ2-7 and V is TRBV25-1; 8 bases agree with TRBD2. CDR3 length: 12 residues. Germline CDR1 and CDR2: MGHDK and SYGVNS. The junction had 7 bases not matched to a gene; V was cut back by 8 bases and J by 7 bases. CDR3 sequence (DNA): TGTGCCAGCGTAAGCGGGAGAGGGGAGCAGTACTTC. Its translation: CASVSGRGEQYF.

The CDR3: CASSFGTSGKRRTDTQYF. The DNA of the CDR3 is TGCGCCAGCAGCTTCGGGACTAGCGGGAAGAGGAGGACAGATACGCAGTATTTT. The V call is TRBV5-1, the J call TRBJ2-3, with TRBD2 matching 13 bases. The CDR3 is made up of 18 amino acids. The V and J ends lost 2 bases and 3 bases, in that order; junction bases with no gene match: 9. Germline CDR1 and CDR2: SGHRS and YFSETQ.

CDR3 DNA sequence: TGTGCCAGCAGTACAAGACAGGGCTATGGCTACACCTTC. Encoded protein: CASSTRQGYGYTF. The V call is TRBV2, the J call TRBJ1-2; 7 positions match TRBD1. This CDR3 region has 13 residues. V dropped 5 bases and J dropped 4; count of bases not matched to a gene: 4. CDR1 is SNHLY, CDR2 FYNNEI, per germline.

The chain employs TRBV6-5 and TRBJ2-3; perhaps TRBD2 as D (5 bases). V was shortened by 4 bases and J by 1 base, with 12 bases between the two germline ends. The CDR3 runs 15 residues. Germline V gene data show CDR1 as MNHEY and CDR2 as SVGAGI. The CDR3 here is CASSFSAGRTDTQYF. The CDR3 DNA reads TGTGCCAGCAGTTTTTCGGCGGGCCGCACAGATACGCAGTATTTT.

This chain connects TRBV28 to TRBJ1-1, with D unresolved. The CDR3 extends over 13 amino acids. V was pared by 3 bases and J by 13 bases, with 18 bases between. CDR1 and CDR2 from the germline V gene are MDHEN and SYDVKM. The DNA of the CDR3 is TGTGCCAGCAGTTTCCGGGTCGGGTACGGGGATTTCTTT. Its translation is CASSFRVGYGDFF.

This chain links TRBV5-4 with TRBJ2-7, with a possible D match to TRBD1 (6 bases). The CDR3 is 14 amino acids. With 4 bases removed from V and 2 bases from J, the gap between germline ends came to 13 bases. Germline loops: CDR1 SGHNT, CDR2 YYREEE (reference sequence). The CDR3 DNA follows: TGTGCCAGCAGCCAAAACAGGGTCCCCTACGAGCAGTACTTC. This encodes CASSQNRVPYEQYF.